These 19 T cell receptor beta chains were sequenced from one sample in a study of T-cell memory formation after mild COVID-19. TCRdb re-analysed the 5' RACE reads in MiXCR, keeping a single row per CDR3 protein. Of hundreds of thousands of distinct CDR3 sequences in the sample, roughly 17% were seen once. The specimen sequenced was PBMCs or a T cell subset sorted from them (not recorded which). The source is an adult woman who had mild COVID-19 (a few samples of this study predate the infection). Cell type and time point are not known.

The chain is built from TRBV12-3 or TRBV12-4 and TRBJ1-1, with D possibly matching TRBD1 (6 bases). The V end lost 5 bases, the J end lost 3 bases, and 10 bases lay between the germline ends. This CDR3 is 13 amino acids long. CDR3 sequence (DNA): TGTGCCAGCAGTCCGGACAGTTACACTGAAGCTTTCTTT. Its translation: CASSPDSYTEAFF.

This chain's CDR3 is CATSDPFAQNQPQHF. DNA of the CDR3: TGTGCCACCAGTGATCCTTTCGCCCAAAATCAGCCCCAGCATTTT. The chain links TRBV24-1 to TRBJ1-5; D gene unclear. Germline CDR1 and CDR2: KGHDR and SFDVKD. V lost 3 bases to trimming and J lost 4 bases, with 12 bases between them. This CDR3 has 15 residues.

Note on this clonotype: The junction and the germline gene differ at one end; a read error may be behind it. CDR3 sequence reads: CASSLYGGFHSF. In DNA form, the CDR3 reads TGTGCCAGCAGTTTATACGGGGGATTCCACTCCTTC. The chain carries TRBV12-3 or TRBV12-4 and TRBJ1-2; weak D call: TRBD1 (5 bases). CDR3 length: 12 residues.

This clonotype was observed a few times. The V gene is TRBV20-1, the J gene TRBJ2-1; a weak D match, TRBD2 (5 bases). Germline CDR1 is DFQATT and CDR2 is SNEGSKA (reference sequence). V was clipped by 0 bases and J by 0 bases, with 9 bases between them. There are 15 residues in the CDR3. CDR3 residues: CSARDKAGSYNEQFF. For the CDR3, the DNA is TGCAGTGCTAGAGATAAGGCGGGCTCCTACAATGAGCAGTTCTTC.

The chain combines TRBV7-6 with TRBJ2-2; the match to TRBD2 covers 15 bases. This CDR3 is built from 18 residues. CDR1 SGHVS and CDR2 FNYEAQ come from the germline V gene. Trimming cost V 5 bases and J 0 bases; bases outside gene matches: 4. CDR3 residues: CASSEGLAGGANTGELFF. The CDR3 nucleotides are TGTGCCAGCAGCGAGGGACTAGCGGGAGGCGCGAACACCGGGGAGCTGTTTTTT.

This clonotype has ten or more counts. The gene calls are TRBV5-1 and TRBJ2-2; tentatively, D is TRBD1 (5 bases). The CDR3 sequence is 12 residues long. Germline V gene lookup returns CDR1 SGHRS and CDR2 YFSETQ. V lost 7 bases and J 8 bases, leaving 12 bases between the germline ends. The CDR3 DNA reads as TGCGCCAGCCGAGGTGACAGAGGGGAGCTGTTTTTT. Amino acids: CASRGDRGELFF.

This clonotype occurred a few times. The chain is built from TRBV20-1 and TRBJ1-1; D is perhaps TRBD1 (5 bases). Trimming left V 0 bases short and J 12 bases short, with 14 bases between. The CDR3 is made up of 12 amino acids. The V gene's germline CDR1 is DFQATT and CDR2 SNEGSKA (reference sequence). Here the CDR3 DNA reads TGCAGTGCTAGAGATTGGGGGATATTGACTTTCTTT. The encoded protein is CSARDWGILTFF.

The chain recombines TRBV12-3 or TRBV12-4 with TRBJ1-5; weak D call: TRBD1 (5 bases). The length of the CDR3 is 13 residues. Trimming shortened V by 3 bases and J by 9 bases, and 12 bases separated the two germline ends. The CDR3 spells CASSFRGGGPQHF. CDR3 in DNA: TGTGCCAGCAGTTTTCGCGGGGGGGGGCCCCAGCATTTT.

The chain combines TRBV7-8 with TRBJ2-5; 12 bases match TRBD2. The CDR3 runs to 17 residues. Germline V gene lookup returns CDR1 SGHVS and CDR2 FQNEAQ. V dropped 4 bases and J dropped 5; count of bases not matched to a gene: 11. This CDR3 is CASSSRGLAGSGETQYF. CDR3 nucleotide sequence: TGTGCCAGCAGCTCTCGCGGACTAGCGGGGAGTGGGGAGACCCAGTACTTC. The whole variable domain, remainder taken from reference TRBV7-8 and TRBJ2-5, is GAGVSQSPRYKVAKRGQDVALRCDPISGHVSLFWYQQALGQGPEFLTYFQNEAQLDKSGLPSDRFFAERPEGSVSTLKIQRTQQEDSAVYLCASSSRGLAGSGETQYFGPGTRLLVL.

Only a few counts were recorded for this clonotype. The rearrangement uses TRBV7-8 and TRBJ2-7, with 9 bases that match TRBD1. CDR3 length: 17 amino acids. With V trimmed by 6 bases and J by 3 bases, 15 bases remained unmatched. Germline loops: CDR1 SGHVS, CDR2 FQNEAQ. CDR3 protein: CASRSPRQGGGFYEQYF. DNA of the CDR3: TGTGCCAGCAGGTCGCCCAGACAGGGGGGGGGTTTCTACGAGCAGTACTTC.

This clonotype turned up a few times. The CDR3 bases are TGTGCCAGCAGTTACTCGAGGGCCCCCGACAGGCTGAGGACAGATACGCAGTATTTT. Its protein is CASSYSRAPDRLRTDTQYF. The chain recombines TRBV6-8 with TRBJ2-3, with D perhaps matching TRBD1 (6 bases). The CDR3 spans 19 residues. Germline values: CDR1 MNHGY, CDR2 SAAAGT. V shed 0 bases and J shed 3 bases, with 22 bases lying between them.

CDR3 nucleotides: TGTGCCAGCTCACCAGGGGCGAAGGCAGGGGGCAACTATGGCTACACCTTC. Translated: CASSPGAKAGGNYGYTF. V and J are TRBV18 and TRBJ1-2, with TRBD1 matching 8 bases. With V trimmed by 2 bases and J by 2 bases, 10 bases remained unmatched. The length of the CDR3 is 17 residues. CDR1 and CDR2 from the germline V gene are KGHSH and LQKENI.

This clonotype was seen only a few times. The chain uses TRBV5-1 and TRBJ2-1, with TRBD1 matching 8 bases. The length of the CDR3 is 18 residues. The junction had 14 bases not matched to a gene; V was cut back by 4 bases and J by 2 bases. Germline values: CDR1 SGHRS, CDR2 YFSETQ. For the CDR3, the DNA is TGCGCCAGCAGCGCCGTCGTTGTGTCGACAGGGGCCTACAATGAGCAGTTCTTC. Translating it yields CASSAVVVSTGAYNEQFF.

The gene calls are TRBV7-9 and TRBJ1-6; D ambiguous. Germline V lookup: CDR1 SEHNR, CDR2 FQNEAQ (reference sequence). The CDR3 is 14 amino acids. Trimming stripped 4 bases from V and 8 bases from J, with 12 bases between. The CDR3 here is CASSSTDRDSPLHF. CDR3 nucleotides: TGTGCCAGCAGCTCCACTGACCGAGATTCACCCCTCCACTTT.

V and J are TRBV4-2 and TRBJ1-5; 7 bases map to TRBD1. V lost 0 bases to trimming and J lost 5 bases; unmatched junction nucleotides: 4. CDR1 LGHNA and CDR2 YNFKEQ come from the germline V gene. This CDR3 spans 15 amino acids. The CDR3 reads CASSQDGTAHQPQHF. The CDR3 nucleotides read TGTGCCAGCAGCCAAGACGGGACAGCACATCAGCCCCAGCATTTT.

The chain joins TRBV25-1 to TRBJ2-3; 7 bases fit TRBD2. Germline CDR1 is MGHDK and CDR2 is SYGVNS. Unmatched junction bases numbered 9, after V lost 0 bases and J lost 3 bases. The CDR3 totals 17 residues. CDR3 in amino acids: CASSEYNGGGTTDTQYF. CDR3 in DNA: TGTGCCAGCAGTGAATATAACGGCGGGGGAACAACAGATACGCAGTATTTT.

V usage is TRBV27 and J usage is TRBJ2-7, with D tentatively TRBD1 (5 bases). Germline-derived CDR1 and CDR2 are MNHEY and SMNVEV (reference sequence). V was trimmed by 6 bases and J by 9 bases, leaving 24 bases between them. CDR3 length: 15 amino acids. The CDR3 DNA follows: TGTGCCAGCAGACCGACCCCTGGGGCTTGGGTAGGGCAGTACTTC. Protein sequence: CASRPTPGAWVGQYF.

J is TRBJ1-4 and V is TRBV12-3 or TRBV12-4; possible D gene TRBD1, 5 bases. The CDR3 is 12 amino acids. The V end was cut by 6 bases, the J end by 8 bases, with 10 bases between. CDR3 nucleotides: TGTGCCAGCAGCCATGGGGGAGAAAAACTGTTTTTT. This codes for CASSHGGEKLFF.

This clonotype was seen more than once but under ten times. This chain connects TRBV24-1 to TRBJ1-2, with D hard to call. Trimming stripped 7 bases from V and 8 bases from J, with 10 bases between. The CDR3 is 11 residues long. Per germline, CDR1 KGHDR and CDR2 SFDVKD. In DNA, the CDR3 is TGTGCCACCAGCTCTTTTAGCGGCTACACCTTC. Translation: CATSSFSGYTF.